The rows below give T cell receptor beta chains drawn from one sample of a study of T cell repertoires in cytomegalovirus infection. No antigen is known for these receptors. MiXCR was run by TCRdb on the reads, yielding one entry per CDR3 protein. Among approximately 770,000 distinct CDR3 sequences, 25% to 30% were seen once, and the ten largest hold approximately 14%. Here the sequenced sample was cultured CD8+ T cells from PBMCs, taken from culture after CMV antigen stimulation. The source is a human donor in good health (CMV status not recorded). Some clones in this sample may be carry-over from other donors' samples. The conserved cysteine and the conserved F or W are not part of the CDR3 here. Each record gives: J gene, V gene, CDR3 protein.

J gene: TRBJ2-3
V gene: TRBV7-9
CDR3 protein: ASSFADRISTDTQY

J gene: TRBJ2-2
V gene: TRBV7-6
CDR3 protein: ASSRQGAKTGELF

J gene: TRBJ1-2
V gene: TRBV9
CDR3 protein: ASSEGPDRGDYGYT

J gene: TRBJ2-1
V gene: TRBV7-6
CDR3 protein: ASSSGPSRADEQF

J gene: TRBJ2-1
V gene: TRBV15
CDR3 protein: ATSTDRDRDYNEQF

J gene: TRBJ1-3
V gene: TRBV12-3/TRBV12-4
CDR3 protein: ASSPHPGNTIY

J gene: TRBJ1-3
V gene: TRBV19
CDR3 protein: ASRQRTDSGNTIY

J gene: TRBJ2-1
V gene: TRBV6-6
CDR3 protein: ASSPHRGTNNEQF

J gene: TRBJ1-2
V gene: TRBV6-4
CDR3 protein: ASSDFIGGHGYT

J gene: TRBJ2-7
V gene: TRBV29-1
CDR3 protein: SVDRESGGGYEQY

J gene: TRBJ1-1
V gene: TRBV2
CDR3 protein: ATDVEENTEAF

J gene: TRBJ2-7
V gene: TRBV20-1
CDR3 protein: SARTRRGGQVSYEQY

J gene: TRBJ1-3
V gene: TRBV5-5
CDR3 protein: ASSITGGEATDTIY

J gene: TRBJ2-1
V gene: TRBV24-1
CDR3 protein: ATSGGQYNEQF

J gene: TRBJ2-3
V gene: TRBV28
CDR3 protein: ASSTRQGGTDTQY

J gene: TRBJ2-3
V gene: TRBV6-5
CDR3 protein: ASSYDRQVDTQY

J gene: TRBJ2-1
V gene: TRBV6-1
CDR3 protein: ASRTGQGASNEQF

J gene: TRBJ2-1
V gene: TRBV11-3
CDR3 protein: ASSPGQGAQDEQF

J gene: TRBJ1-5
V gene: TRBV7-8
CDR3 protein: ASSSDDAGHQPQH

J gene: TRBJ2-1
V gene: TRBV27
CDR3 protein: ASSWAGDGLAVYNEQF